This T cell receptor (beta chain) was profiled in a study of T cell repertoires in cytomegalovirus infection. Study-level points and caveats: Frequencies of public TCR beta families were cumulated, and this identified carriers of CMV plus the relevant HLA.

Each CDR3 protein gets one entry after TCRdb re-called the reads with MiXCR. The sample contains fewer than 900,000 distinct CDR3 sequences, about 29% of which appear only once. A remark on this clonotype: Its specificity is unknown.

This receptor was obtained from a human donor in good health (CMV status not recorded). Some clones in this sample may be carry-over from other donors' samples. This sample comprised cultured CD8+ T cells from PBMCs, obtained from culture after CMV antigen stimulation.

CDR3 amino acids: CASSRDRGGSNEQFF. The CDR3 DNA follows: TGTGCCAGCAGTAGGGACAGGGGAGGGAGCAATGAGCAGTTCTTC. The chain is built from TRBV7-9 and TRBJ2-1; 10 nucleotides align to TRBD1. This CDR3 region has 15 residues. CDR1 and CDR2 from the germline V gene are SEHNR and FQNEAQ (reference sequence). The J segment lost 6 bases and the V segment lost 6 bases, leaving 8 bases of the junction unmatched. Using reference TRBV7-9 and TRBJ2-1 for the parts outside the CDR3, the full variable domain is DTGVSQNPRHKITKRGQNVTFRCDPISEHNRLYWYRQTLGQGPEFLTYFQNEAQLEKSRLLSDRFSAERPKGSFSTLEIQRTEQGDSAMYLCASSRDRGGSNEQFFGPGTRLTVL.